Each of the 6 T cell receptor beta chains below was sequenced from the same sample in a study of CD8 T cells in Susac syndrome. Random hexamers were used to reverse transcribe the RNA input (about 0.5 to 1 ug). TCRdb called the immunoSEQ multiplex PCR reads again in MiXCR, with one record for every CDR3 protein. The sample contains about 300,000 distinct CDR3 sequences, 90% to 95% of which appear only once. Sample: CD4+ T cells from PBMCs. Receptor source: a human donor with multiple sclerosis.

V gene TRBV19 combines with J gene TRBJ1-1; a possible D gene is TRBD1 (5 bases). In germline, CDR1 is LNHDA, CDR2 SQIVND (reference sequence). The CDR3 contains 15 residues. Trimming stripped 7 bases from V and 11 bases from J, with 26 bases between. CDR3 in amino acids: CASTPPNRGRWRAFF. The CDR3 DNA sequence: TGTGCCAGTACCCCCCCGAACCGGGGCCGTTGGCGGGCTTTCTTT.

The J gene is TRBJ2-1, the V gene TRBV23-1; 13 positions agree with TRBD2. TRBV23-1 is an ORF, and what it does is uncertain. V shed 6 bases and J 5 bases; nucleotides not matched to a gene: 4. This CDR3 comprises 15 residues. CDR3 protein: CASRDGTSGDNEQFF. CDR3 coding DNA: TGCGCCAGCAGGGACGGGACTAGCGGGGACAATGAGCAGTTCTTC.

The J gene is TRBJ2-1, the V gene TRBV7-2; the D is unclear. V lost 1 base, J lost 4 bases, and 5 bases lay in between. This CDR3 spans 13 amino acids. Germline lookup yields CDR1 SGHTA and CDR2 FQGNSA. The CDR3, as DNA: TGTGCCAGCAGCTTAGTCCCGTACAATGAGCAGTTCTTC. This sequence encodes CASSLVPYNEQFF. Looking up the rest from reference TRBV7-2 and TRBJ2-1 gives the full variable domain: GAGVSQSPSNKVTEKGKDVELRCDPISGHTALYWYRQSLGQGLEFLIYFQGNSAPDKSGLPSDRFSAERTGGSVSTLTIQRTQQEDSAVYLCASSLVPYNEQFFGPGTRLTVL.

The chain combines TRBV20-1 with TRBJ2-1; 10 bases are a match to TRBD2. Germline V CDR1 and CDR2: DFQATT, SNEGSKA (reference sequence). CDR3 length: 16 residues. J gave up 0 bases and V 1 base, and 3 bases lay outside the gene matches. The CDR3 region is CSARASGGPSYNEQFF. Written as DNA, the CDR3 is TGCAGTGCTAGAGCTAGCGGGGGCCCCTCCTACAATGAGCAGTTCTTC.

This clonotype was detected a few times. This rearrangement joins TRBV15 to TRBJ2-3, with D tentatively TRBD1 (5 bases). CDR1 and CDR2 (germline): LNHNV, YYDKDF (reference sequence). Trimming pared 0 bases from V and 1 base from J, leaving 5 bases between. The CDR3 consists of 14 residues. The CDR3 DNA is TGTGCCACCAGCAGAGACAGGGGCACAGATACGCAGTATTTT. Amino acid sequence: CATSRDRGTDTQYF.

This clonotype was recorded only once. This chain joins TRBV5-1 and TRBJ2-3; D remains ambiguous. Per germline, CDR1 SGHRS and CDR2 YFSETQ. The germline V and J ends were trimmed by 9 bases and 0 bases, with 17 bases remaining between them. The CDR3 length is 15 residues. This CDR3 is CATKVDGTSTDTQYF. The DNA for the CDR3 is TGCGCCACCAAGGTGGACGGAACTAGCACAGATACGCAGTATTTT.